Below are 8 T cell receptor beta chains sequenced from a single sample in a study of cytomegalovirus exposure and HLA in healthy donors. PCR primers comprised 60 Vbeta and 13 Jbeta primers. Clones were read by immunoSEQ multiplex PCR, and TCRdb kept only the in-frame ones, dropping some. The sample has 110,000 to 150,000 clones; 73% are singletons. What was sequenced was PBMCs. The receptors originated from a middle-aged woman in good health and CMV-seronegative.

The J gene is TRBJ2-7, the V gene TRBV19; 8 nucleotides align to TRBD1. With 5 bases clipped from V and 2 bases from J, the junction kept 8 bases outside the gene matches. Germline V gene data show CDR1 as LNHDA and CDR2 as SQIVND (reference sequence). The CDR3 consists of 15 residues. The CDR3 loop is CASSSGQGEPYEQYF. CDR3 in DNA: TGTGCCAGTAGTTCCGGACAGGGAGAACCCTACGAGCAGTACTTC.

This chain's CDR3 is CASSFRTSGDRTDTQYF. In nucleotides, the CDR3 is TGTGCCAGCTCATTTCGGACTAGCGGGGATCGCACAGATACGCAGTATTTT. The chain uses TRBV18 and TRBJ2-3; 12 bases are shared with TRBD2. Germline-derived CDR1 and CDR2 are KGHSH and LQKENI. V gave up 5 bases and J gave up 1 base; unmatched junction bases: 7. This CDR3 comprises 17 residues.

The chain joins TRBV9 to TRBJ1-3; TRBD1 matches 9 bases. Per germline, CDR1 SGDLS and CDR2 YYNGEE. This CDR3 is built from 15 residues. Trimming cost V 0 bases and J 3 bases; bases outside gene matches: 1. CDR3 nucleotides: TGTGCCAGCAGCGTAGGGGACAGGGATGGAAACACCATATATTTT. Amino acids: CASSVGDRDGNTIYF. Supplemented by reference TRBV9 and TRBJ1-3, the full variable domain reads DSGVTQTPKHLITATGQRVTLRCSPRSGDLSVYWYQQSLDQGLQFLIQYYNGEERAKGNILERFSAQQFPDLHSELNLSSLELGDSALYFCASSVGDRDGNTIYFGEGSWLTVV.

J is TRBJ1-2 and V is TRBV7-9; the D is unclear. CDR3 length: 14 amino acids. The germline V and J ends were trimmed by 1 base and 2 bases, with 8 bases remaining between them. CDR1 is SEHNR, CDR2 FQNEAQ, per germline (reference sequence). The CDR3 DNA follows: TGTGCCAGCAGCTTAGTTTCCGGGAACTATGGCTACACCTTC. Residues: CASSLVSGNYGYTF.

The chain is built from TRBV29-1 and TRBJ2-3, with 7 bases matching TRBD1. Per germline, CDR1 SQVTM and CDR2 ANQGSEA. Germline trimming cut 4 bases from V and 4 bases from J; bases unmatched to any gene: 14. This CDR3 comprises 16 residues. CDR3 protein: CSVAGLRQGSADTQYF. The CDR3 DNA reads TGCAGCGTTGCGGGTTTGAGACAGGGTTCCGCAGATACGCAGTATTTT.

This chain uses TRBV4-3 with TRBJ2-1; the match to TRBD1 covers 8 bases. This CDR3 comprises 16 residues. Germline V gives CDR1 LGHNA, CDR2 YSLEER. Trimming at V came to 1 base and at J to 8 bases, leaving 10 bases not matched to a gene. Written as DNA, the CDR3 is TGCGCCAGCAGCCAAGTTAACAGGGGGGACCGCGATGAGCAGTTCTTC. Protein product: CASSQVNRGDRDEQFF.

The V gene is TRBV6-5, the J gene TRBJ2-3; perhaps TRBD2 as D (6 bases). CDR1 and CDR2 from the germline V gene are MNHEY and SVGAGI. V shed 6 bases and J shed 4 bases, with 11 bases lying between them. The CDR3 spans 13 residues. CDR3 amino acids: CASSRPGADTQYF. The CDR3 nucleotides are TGTGCCAGCAGCCGCCCGGGGGCAGATACGCAGTATTTT.

CDR3 DNA: TGTGCCAGCGACTGGACGAAGGGAGTGCCACCCCTCCACTTT. Its translation: CASDWTKGVPPLHF. This chain uses TRBV6-4 with TRBJ1-6, with D unresolved. CDR1 and CDR2 (germline): MRHNA, SNTAGT. V was shortened by 8 bases and J by 11 bases, with 19 bases between the two germline ends. The CDR3 covers 14 residues.